This T cell receptor beta chain stems from a study of early T cells in non-severe SARS-CoV-2 infection (dated by TCRdb to 2020 to 2023). With respect to the entire study: TCR sequencing used bulk RNA from unsorted whole blood, so alpha and beta chains could not be paired.

Receptor libraries were prepared by 5' RACE. Sequenced using a NextSeq 500. In the TCR library protocol, unique molecular identifiers were attached to individual cDNA molecules to correct for PCR bias and sequencing error. Both TCR alpha and beta chains were sequenced, and tight co-correlation was observed between alpha and beta sequence abundances in each sample. The published analysis was carried out like this. Decombinator V4 was used to perform V gene, J gene and CDR3 annotation of TCR sequences. TCRs were defined as expanded if a significant change between any two time points was detected under a Poisson model with p below 0.0001. TCR abundances were normalised to the total number of TCRs sequenced per sample and were expressed as counts per million. MAIT TCRs were defined by TRAV1-2 paired with TRAJ12, TRAJ20 or TRAJ33, and iNKT TCRs by TRAV10 paired with TRAJ18. VDJdb, accessed on 1 November 2021, was searched for TCRs annotated for CMV, EBV and SARS-CoV-2, and TCRs annotated for more than one antigen were excluded. TCRdb passed the public sequencing reads through fastp at Q25 and MiXCR, retaining productive beta sequences. Every CDR3 protein is listed once, alongside the most common genes and DNA of its rows. The authors' filters were not applied to this entry. In this sample the table shows about 100,000 distinct CDR3 sequences, over 8.5% of which occur a single time. The biggest ten clones account for roughly 7.1% of the sample.

V is cut by 3 bases and J by 3 bases, and the space between the germline ends is 12 bases. The CDR3 starts with the cysteine, ends with the phenylalanine, and has 14 residues. Solely the CDR3 DNA is kept, with 42 bases framed from the first base. The germline V gene (reference sequence) provides CDR1 SEHNR and CDR2 FQNEAQ. General study outcomes and caveats: VDJdb matching was skewed toward anti-spike CD8 responses, so virus-specific expansions were likely underestimated and private and CD4 specificities were missed.

A case-control design nested within a healthcare worker cohort in London, UK, was used, with weekly nasopharyngeal swab PCR tests and blood sampling performed. Between 23 and 31 March 2020, the week of the UK lockdown, healthcare workers were enrolled and then followed up weekly for as long as 16 weeks. For this clonotype: Its antigen target is currently unknown. Nothing much larger sits one base from this clone, and base qualities are not available.

The chain joins TRBV7-9 to TRBJ2-7, with the D call perhaps TRBD1 or TRBD2, each one matching 5 bases. The sequenced sample consisted of whole blood. The TCR sequence derives from an adult who was a healthcare worker with PCR-confirmed SARS-CoV-2 infection or an uninfected control (not recorded which). The CDR3 region has the sequence CASSFQGTSYEQYF. DNA sequence: TGTGCCAGCAGCTTCCAGGGCACTAGCTACGAGCAGTACTTC.